The 27 T cell receptor beta chains below were found in one sample sequenced in a study of cytotoxic CD8 clonotypes in ibrutinib-treated CLL. This table comes from immunoSEQ multiplex PCR, and its TCRdb copy is limited to in-frame clones, with some not included. The profile covers under 200,000 clones, with roughly 80% appearing a single time and about 4.3% taken by the ten largest. Source: PBMCs, taken after 24 months of ibrutinib treatment. These receptors all come from a human donor with chronic lymphocytic leukemia.

The chain combines TRBV6-4 with TRBJ1-1; the D gene is possibly TRBD1 (6 bases). This CDR3 region has 13 residues. Trimming stripped 2 bases from V and 7 bases from J, with 11 bases between. CDR1 MRHNA and CDR2 SNTAGT come from the germline V gene. CDR3 DNA: TGTGCCAGCAGTGACACCAGGGGTGATGAAGCTTTCTTT. The encoded protein is CASSDTRGDEAFF.

The chain uses TRBV11-2 and TRBJ2-6; D gene uncertain. The V gene lost 7 bases and the J gene lost 5 bases, with 15 bases spanning the gap. Germline V gives CDR1 SGHAT, CDR2 FQNNGV. The CDR3 extends over 15 amino acids. CDR3 in amino acids: CASTGNLYWANVLTF. The CDR3 DNA is TGTGCCAGCACGGGTAACCTTTATTGGGCCAACGTCCTGACTTTC.

The V call is TRBV27, the J call TRBJ2-1; TRBD1 might be the D (5 bases). CDR1 is MNHEY, CDR2 SMNVEV, per germline (reference sequence). The CDR3 spans 15 residues. V gave up 5 bases and J gave up 0 bases, with 11 bases separating them. The CDR3: CASSIRATSYNEQFF. The CDR3 nucleotides read TGTGCCAGCAGTATCAGGGCTACCTCCTACAATGAGCAGTTCTTC.

Only one count was recorded for this clone. The chain uses TRBV27 and TRBJ1-1; D is ambiguous. The V and J ends lost 3 bases and 9 bases respectively, with 14 bases between them. The CDR3 loop spans 13 amino acids. Germline V gene sequence: CDR1 MNHEY, CDR2 SMNVEV (reference sequence). The chain's CDR3 is CASSFNFDDKAFF. CDR3 nucleotide sequence: TGTGCCAGCAGTTTTAATTTCGATGATAAAGCTTTCTTT.

V and J are TRBV4-1 and TRBJ2-7; 13 bases map to TRBD2. CDR1 and CDR2 from the germline V gene are MGHRA and YSYEKL. The CDR3 runs to 17 residues. After removal of 0 bases from V and 4 bases from J, the junction contained 6 bases not matched to a gene. CDR3 in amino acids: CASSQDRTSGSPYEQYF. The CDR3 DNA sequence: TGCGCCAGCAGCCAAGATCGGACTAGCGGGAGCCCTTACGAGCAGTACTTC.

The chain joins TRBV5-1 to TRBJ2-1; D possibly corresponds to TRBD1 (5 bases). V gave up 2 bases and J gave up 0 bases, with 9 bases separating them. The V gene's germline CDR1 is SGHRS and CDR2 YFSETQ. The CDR3 consists of 15 residues. CDR3 sequence reads: CASSFTGSSYNEQFF. In DNA form, the CDR3 reads TGCGCCAGCAGCTTTACAGGCAGCTCCTACAATGAGCAGTTCTTC.

This sequence joins TRBV7-2 and TRBJ1-1; D is possibly TRBD1 (5 bases). This CDR3 is 15 amino acids long. Trimming shortened V by 5 bases and J by 3 bases, and 16 bases separated the two germline ends. The germline CDR1 and CDR2 sequences are SGHTA and FQGNSA. The DNA of the CDR3 is TGTGCCAGCAGCGCGTGGACACCCTGGGACACTGAAGCTTTCTTT. Protein product: CASSAWTPWDTEAFF.

This sequence joins TRBV5-1 and TRBJ2-6; D unclear. V was shortened by 4 bases and J by 1 base, with 12 bases between the two germline ends. The germline V gene encodes CDR1 SGHRS and CDR2 YFSETQ. This CDR3 is built from 16 residues. CDR3 in amino acids: CASSPSSSSGANVLTF. CDR3 coding DNA: TGCGCCAGCAGCCCCTCGTCATCTTCTGGGGCCAACGTCCTGACTTTC.

The chain recombines TRBV6-5 with TRBJ2-7; 11 nucleotides agree with TRBD2. CDR3 length: 16 amino acids. Looked up from germline, CDR1 is MNHEY and CDR2 is SVGAGI. V shed 4 bases, J shed 5 bases, and the junction held 10 bases outside the gene matches. The CDR3 loop is CASSFTTSGRWDEQYF. The CDR3 region has the DNA TGTGCCAGCAGTTTTACCACTAGCGGGAGATGGGACGAGCAGTACTTC.

J is TRBJ1-2 and V is TRBV7-9; TRBD1 aligns across 9 bases. V dropped 6 bases and J dropped 7; count of bases not matched to a gene: 15. Looked up from germline, CDR1 is SEHNR and CDR2 is FQNEAQ (reference sequence). The CDR3 covers 16 residues. The CDR3 is CASRHLATGGWGGYTF. The CDR3 region has the DNA TGTGCCAGCAGACACCTAGCGACAGGGGGTTGGGGTGGCTACACCTTC.

CDR3: CASSLTGNYGYTF. The CDR3 nucleotides are TGTGCCAGCAGTTTAACCGGAAACTATGGCTACACCTTC. This chain links TRBV28 with TRBJ1-2; D ambiguous. Germline values: CDR1 MDHEN, CDR2 SYDVKM. This CDR3 has 13 amino acids. Trimming left V 2 bases short and J 2 bases short, with 6 bases between.

The V call is TRBV5-8, the J call TRBJ2-7, with TRBD2 matching over 7 bases. The length of the CDR3 is 17 residues. Germline CDR1 reads SGHTS; CDR2 reads YDEGEE. With V trimmed by 6 bases and J by 0 bases, 15 bases remained unmatched. As DNA, the CDR3 is TGTGCCAGCATCTGGGAGCGGGACTTCCGAAACTCCTACGAGCAGTACTTC. This sequence encodes CASIWERDFRNSYEQYF.

This chain links TRBV2 with TRBJ2-7; weak D call: TRBD2 (7 bases). The CDR3 sequence is 17 residues long. Trimming stripped 5 bases from V and 6 bases from J, with 26 bases between. Per the germline V gene, CDR1 is SNHLY and CDR2 is FYNNEI. CDR3 sequence (DNA): TGTGCCAGCAGTAAACCCCCCCACGGGGGGCCTCCCTCCGAGCAGTACTTC. It codes for CASSKPPHGGPPSEQYF.

This clone was detected once. The chain has TRBV6-5 and TRBJ1-2; D call uncertain. The CDR3 sequence is 12 residues long. Trimming removed 8 bases from V and 3 bases from J, with 10 bases in between. The germline CDR1 and CDR2 sequences are MNHEY and SVGAGI. CDR3 residues: CASSFPDYGYTF. DNA for the CDR3: TGTGCCAGCTCTTTTCCAGACTATGGCTACACCTTC.

V usage is TRBV2 and J usage is TRBJ1-6; no clear D gene. V lost 7 bases and J lost 3, with 13 bases in between. The CDR3 length is 15 residues. Germline assignment: CDR1 SNHLY and CDR2 FYNNEI. The DNA of the CDR3 is TGTGCCAGCAAAATAGACGGAAACTATAATTCACCCCTCCACTTT. It yields the protein CASKIDGNYNSPLHF.

The rearrangement uses TRBV2 and TRBJ2-5; 14 positions match TRBD2. After removal of 3 bases from V and 5 bases from J, the junction contained 8 bases not matched to a gene. The CDR3 length is 17 residues. Germline V gives CDR1 SNHLY, CDR2 FYNNEI. The CDR3 region has the DNA TGTGCCAGCAGTGACCCCGGACTAGCGGGGGGTCCGGAGACCCAGTACTTC. This translates into CASSDPGLAGGPETQYF.

The chain is built from TRBV28 and TRBJ2-7; tentative D call: TRBD2 (5 bases). The CDR3 is made up of 10 amino acids. Germline V gene lookup returns CDR1 MDHEN and CDR2 SYDVKM. Trimming cost V 10 bases and J 3 bases, with 7 bases left between them. The CDR3 region is CATGNYEQYF. Here the CDR3 DNA reads TGTGCCACCGGGAACTACGAGCAGTACTTC.

The chain combines TRBV6-5 with TRBJ2-1; the D gene could be TRBD1 or TRBD2 (5 bases each). V lost 5 bases, J lost 6 bases, and 17 bases lay in between. Germline CDR1 is MNHEY and CDR2 is SVGAGI. The CDR3 runs to 15 residues. CDR3 protein: CASSAQGTGLNEQFF. CDR3 sequence (DNA): TGTGCCAGCAGTGCTCAAGGGACCGGCCTCAATGAGCAGTTCTTC.

V gene TRBV2 combines with J gene TRBJ1-2, with a possible D match to TRBD1 (5 bases). Germline V gene data show CDR1 as SNHLY and CDR2 as FYNNEI. V was pared by 6 bases and J by 0 bases, with 17 bases between. The CDR3 runs to 16 residues. CDR3 nucleotide sequence: TGTGCCAGCAGCCTCCTTGGGAGGGGCGCTAACTATGGCTACACCTTC. Encoded protein: CASSLLGRGANYGYTF.

This clone was detected a few times. This sequence joins TRBV4-3 and TRBJ2-7, with 8 bases matching TRBD1. V shed 1 base and J 0 bases; nucleotides not matched to a gene: 2. The CDR3 loop spans 15 amino acids. Germline CDR1 LGHNA, CDR2 YSLEER. The CDR3 sequence: CASSQVQGASYEQYF. The CDR3 nucleotides are TGCGCCAGCAGCCAAGTTCAGGGGGCCTCCTACGAGCAGTACTTC.

This clone is a singleton in its sample. The V gene is TRBV7-9, the J gene TRBJ2-7; weak D call: TRBD1 (6 bases). Germline V gene data show CDR1 as SEHNR and CDR2 as FQNEAQ (reference sequence). V lost 1 base and J 7 bases, leaving 20 bases between the germline ends. The CDR3 has 16 residues. CDR3 loop: CASSLGTVLAVGEQYF. DNA of the CDR3: TGTGCCAGCAGCTTAGGGACAGTTCTAGCTGTTGGGGAGCAGTACTTC.

The chain recombines TRBV2 with TRBJ1-1; no definite D call. Germline assignment: CDR1 SNHLY and CDR2 FYNNEI. V shed 2 bases and J shed 1 base, with 8 bases lying between them. This CDR3 has 14 residues. CDR3 nucleotides: TGTGCCAGCAGTGAAAATAAGGAGAACACTGAAGCTTTCTTT. Encoded protein: CASSENKENTEAFF.

This clone was seen just once. The chain links TRBV29-1 to TRBJ2-7; D could derive from TRBD1 or TRBD2 (5 bases each). Germline lookup yields CDR1 SQVTM and CDR2 ANQGSEA. Trimming took off 2 bases at V and 0 bases at J, with 14 bases between the two ends. This CDR3 contains 15 residues. CDR3 amino acids: CSVETGARSSYEQYF. The CDR3 bases are TGCAGCGTTGAAACCGGGGCGCGGAGCTCCTACGAGCAGTACTTC.

The chain combines TRBV5-1 with TRBJ1-1; 10 nucleotides match TRBD1. Looked up from germline, CDR1 is SGHRS and CDR2 is YFSETQ. J lost 7 bases, V lost 4 bases, and 4 bases had no gene match. CDR3 size: 13 residues. The CDR3 region has the DNA TGCGCCAGCAGCATCCGGGACAGGGGTGAAGCTTTCTTT. This codes for CASSIRDRGEAFF.

The V and J genes are TRBV5-4 and TRBJ1-4; TRBD1 matches at 9 bases. Germline V gives CDR1 SGHNT, CDR2 YYREEE (reference sequence). The CDR3 covers 16 residues. Trimming at V came to 3 bases and at J to 6 bases, leaving 9 bases not matched to a gene. This CDR3 is CASSSGIRQGDEKLFF. CDR3 sequence (DNA): TGTGCCAGCAGCTCCGGAATAAGACAGGGGGATGAAAAACTGTTTTTT. Based on the CDR3 plus reference TRBV5-4 and TRBJ1-4, the full variable domain is ETGVTQSPTHLIKTRGQQVTLRCSSQSGHNTVSWYQQALGQGPQFIFQYYREEENGRGNFPPRFSGLQFPNYSSELNVNALELDDSALYLCASSSGIRQGDEKLFFGSGTQLSVL.

The J gene is TRBJ2-7, the V gene TRBV6-5; TRBD1 or TRBD2 may be the D gene (5 bases each). The CDR3 spans 15 residues. CDR1 and CDR2 (germline): MNHEY, SVGAGI. Deletions cut 6 bases from V and 3 bases from J, with 18 bases between. The CDR3 region has the DNA TGTGCCAGCAGGGGCCGAGGGGTTAAGGTCTACGAGCAGTACTTC. Protein: CASRGRGVKVYEQYF.

J is TRBJ1-2 and V is TRBV6-5; 7 bases agree with TRBD1. This CDR3 region has 12 residues. Germline V CDR1 and CDR2: MNHEY, SVGAGI. The V segment lost 6 bases and the J segment 4 bases; nucleotides outside the gene matches: 2. The CDR3 protein is CASRTGIYGYTF. CDR3 bases: TGTGCCAGCAGGACAGGGATCTATGGCTACACCTTC.